This TCR beta chain was profiled in a study of blood T cell repertoires in COVID-19. Study as a whole: Whether acute or convalescent, the COVID-19 samples came from the United States, Italy and Spain. PBMCs, B-cell-depleted T cells, or T cells were the source of the cDNA or gDNA that made up the material.

The V gene end was trimmed by 5 bases and the J gene end by 3 bases; junction bases not matched to a gene: 10. Germline V gene data show CDR1 as PRHDT and CDR2 as FYEKMQ (reference sequence). CDR3 length: 18 residues. This clone was counted once. Sequencing used immunoSEQ multiplex PCR; TCRdb keeps in-frame clones, though not all of them. The table lists about 110,000 clones, about three quarters of them singletons. The chain couples TRBV13 to TRBJ2-3; TRBD2 agrees at 14 bases. This receptor was taken from a human donor in a cohort sampled during active or convalescent COVID-19. Sequencing was carried out using peripheral blood. CDR3 loop: CASSPLRGLAGATDTQYF. The CDR3 nucleotides read TGTGCCAGCAGCCCTCTGAGGGGACTAGCGGGAGCTACAGATACGCAGTATTTT. Combining the CDR3 with reference TRBV13 and TRBJ2-3 gives the whole variable domain AAGVIQSPRHLIKEKRETATLKCYPIPRHDTVYWYQQGPGQDPQFLISFYEKMQSDKGSIPDRFSAQQFSDYHSELNMSSLELGDSALYFCASSPLRGLAGATDTQYFGPGTRLTVL.